This T cell receptor (beta chain) comes out of a study of T cells in localized non-small cell lung cancer. Findings and limits, study-wide: A median of about 58 of the top 100 tumor clones appeared in adjacent lung, which was paired and uninvolved. A single tumor region was sequenced, leaving heterogeneity possible. Tumor showed lower T cell clonality than uninvolved adjacent lung, where it was highest.

The CDR3 runs to 16 residues. Germline CDR1 GTSNPN, CDR2 SVGIG (reference sequence). The V end lost 1 base, the J end lost 2 bases, and 17 bases lay between the germline ends. As for this clone: Antigen unknown.

The method was immunoSEQ multiplex PCR; TCRdb's version includes in-frame clones alone and lacks a portion of them. This table has tens of thousands of clones, around 88% appearing once. The chain carries TRBV30 and TRBJ2-5, with unresolved D. This sample comprised peripheral blood mononuclear cells, obtained before any cancer treatment. This receptor was taken from a woman aged 35-70 years with stage III lung adenocarcinoma. The CDR3 region is CAWSDARLSGQETQYF. The CDR3 nucleotides read TGTGCCTGGAGTGATGCGAGGTTGAGTGGTCAAGAGACCCAGTACTTC.